These 29 T cell receptor beta chains came from one sample sequenced in a study of T cell responses to AZD1222 COVID-19 vaccine. Sequencing was performed with immunoSEQ multiplex PCR; in TCRdb, only in-frame clones are kept and a portion is missing. The table has 150,000 or so clones, about 91% seen once. The sample consisted of peripheral blood, taken on day 0 of AZD1222 vaccination. The receptors were sampled from an adult in good health.

The chain recombines TRBV2 with TRBJ1-5; D remains ambiguous. This CDR3 region has 13 residues. Germline CDR1 reads SNHLY; CDR2 reads FYNNEI. Trimming shortened V by 7 bases and J by 4 bases, and 11 bases separated the two germline ends. CDR3 sequence (DNA): TGTGCCAGCAAATCTAACTGGAATCAGCCCCAGCATTTT. Translation: CASKSNWNQPQHF.

The chain has TRBV9 and TRBJ2-3; 9 nucleotides agree with TRBD2. The CDR3 has 17 amino acids. CDR1 SGDLS and CDR2 YYNGEE come from the germline V gene. J gave up 3 bases and V 3 bases, and 11 bases lay outside the gene matches. CDR3 residues: CASSALVRGGATDTQYF. As DNA, the CDR3 is TGTGCCAGCAGCGCCTTGGTCCGCGGGGGGGCGACAGATACGCAGTATTTT.

The CDR3 region is CASRDRTGVYGYTF. The CDR3 coding sequence is TGTGCCAGCAGGGATCGGACAGGGGTCTATGGCTACACCTTC. V gene TRBV6-5 combines with J gene TRBJ1-2; 9 bases match TRBD1. The germline CDR1 and CDR2 sequences are MNHEY and SVGAGI. Trimming cost V 6 bases and J 4 bases; bases outside gene matches: 6. CDR3 length: 14 amino acids.

This clone showed up many times. The V call is TRBV6-5, the J call TRBJ1-5; 8 bases map to TRBD1. CDR1 is MNHEY, CDR2 SVGAGI, per germline. This CDR3 has 13 residues. J lost 6 bases, V lost 5 bases, and 3 bases had no gene match. CDR3 residues: CASSPRGRQPQHF. For the CDR3, the DNA is TGTGCCAGCAGTCCCAGGGGGCGTCAGCCCCAGCATTTT.

This rearrangement joins TRBV12-3 or TRBV12-4 to TRBJ1-2; D remains ambiguous. The CDR3 is made up of 12 amino acids. V lost 3 bases to trimming and J lost 4 bases, with 6 bases between them. As DNA, the CDR3 is TGTGCCAGCAGTTTCACTGCCTATGGCTACACCTTC. As protein: CASSFTAYGYTF.

This clone was counted once. The gene calls are TRBV7-6 and TRBJ2-2, with unresolved D. V was clipped by 2 bases and J by 6 bases, with 7 bases between them. The CDR3 has 13 amino acids. Germline CDR1 SGHVS, CDR2 FNYEAQ. Written as DNA, the CDR3 is TGTGCCAGCAGCTTAAAGGAGTCCGGGGAGCTGTTTTTT. This translates into CASSLKESGELFF.

The chain is built from TRBV27 and TRBJ1-1, with D hard to call. The CDR3 has 14 amino acids. Deletions cut 7 bases from V and 5 bases from J, with 17 bases between. The germline gives CDR1 MNHEY, CDR2 SMNVEV (reference sequence). DNA for the CDR3: TGTGCCAGCACCCCCCAGGTGGGATGGACTGAAGCTTTCTTT. Amino acids: CASTPQVGWTEAFF.

This clone was found a few times. The V and J genes are TRBV11-2 and TRBJ1-2, with a possible D match to TRBD1 (5 bases). Per the germline V gene, CDR1 is SGHAT and CDR2 is FQNNGV. Trimming left V 2 bases short and J 5 bases short, with 15 bases between. The CDR3 extends over 15 amino acids. CDR3 sequence: CASSLMGGAVYGYTF. CDR3 in DNA: TGTGCCAGCAGCTTAATGGGAGGGGCTGTGTATGGCTACACCTTC.

The chain employs TRBV3-1 (or the pseudogene TRBV3-2) and TRBJ1-2; D remains ambiguous. CDR1 and CDR2 (germline): LGHDT, YNNKEL (reference sequence). The CDR3 runs to 15 residues. V shed 1 base and J shed 2 bases, with 11 bases lying between them. CDR3 bases: TGTGCCAGCAGCCAAGTCCGCGCAGACAACTATGGCTACACCTTC. Amino acid sequence: CASSQVRADNYGYTF.

The chain uses TRBV5-6 and TRBJ1-5, with 9 bases aligning to TRBD1. Germline V lookup: CDR1 SGHDT, CDR2 YYEEEE. V was clipped by 7 bases and J by 1 base; unmatched bases: 3. This CDR3 spans 14 amino acids. The CDR3 nucleotides read TGTGCCAGCGGGGACAGGGCAAGCAATCAGCCCCAGCATTTT. Translating gives CASGDRASNQPQHF. Complete variable domain (other parts from reference TRBV5-6 and TRBJ1-5): DAGVTQSPTHLIKTRGQQVTLRCSPKSGHDTVSWYQQALGQGPQFIFQYYEEEERQRGNFPDRFSGHQFPNYSSELNVNALLLGDSALYLCASGDRASNQPQHFGDGTRLSIL.

In this sample, this clone turned up a few times. The chain uses TRBV9 and TRBJ1-2; D call uncertain. Trimming cost V 0 bases and J 9 bases, with 12 bases left between them. The germline V gene encodes CDR1 SGDLS and CDR2 YYNGEE. The CDR3 spans 13 residues. This chain's CDR3 is CASSVEEVGSYTF. The CDR3 DNA follows: TGTGCCAGCAGCGTAGAGGAGGTAGGGAGCTACACCTTC.

The V and J genes are TRBV5-1 and TRBJ1-1, with D possibly being TRBD1 (5 bases). This CDR3 has 15 residues. Trimming stripped 4 bases from V and 2 bases from J, with 15 bases between. Germline V lookup: CDR1 SGHRS, CDR2 YFSETQ. Written as DNA, the CDR3 is TGCGCCAGCAGCACCGATTTACAGGTTAACACTGAAGCTTTCTTT. This encodes CASSTDLQVNTEAFF.

The chain uses TRBV2 and TRBJ1-1, with a weak D call TRBD1 (6 bases). The CDR3 runs to 15 residues. Looked up from germline, CDR1 is SNHLY and CDR2 is FYNNEI. Trimming stripped 5 bases from V and 5 bases from J, with 18 bases between. CDR3 region: CASSKLGGLGTEAFF. The DNA of the CDR3 is TGTGCCAGCAGTAAACTAGGGGGGCTCGGGACTGAAGCTTTCTTT.

The chain is built from TRBV3-1 (or the pseudogene TRBV3-2) and TRBJ1-5, with 9 bases aligning to TRBD1. V shed 2 bases, J shed 0 bases, and the junction held 14 bases outside the gene matches. The CDR3 spans 20 residues. Germline CDR1 is LGHDT and CDR2 is YNNKEL (reference sequence). The CDR3 sequence is CASSQYTRDREVSSNQPQHF. The CDR3 region has the DNA TGTGCCAGCAGCCAATACACCCGGGACAGGGAGGTTTCTAGCAATCAGCCCCAGCATTTT.

V usage is TRBV27 and J usage is TRBJ1-2; 7 bases agree with TRBD1. V trimming: 3 bases; J trimming: 8 bases; junction bases outside the gene matches: 9. Germline CDR1 reads MNHEY; CDR2 reads SMNVEV (reference sequence). The CDR3 totals 14 residues. The CDR3 region is CASSFFDREDGYTF. CDR3 in DNA: TGTGCCAGCAGTTTCTTTGACAGGGAGGACGGCTACACCTTC.

The V call is TRBV7-2, the J call TRBJ2-3; D is ambiguous. Trimming took 5 bases from V and 7 from J, leaving 16 bases between them. The CDR3 is made up of 14 amino acids. In germline, CDR1 is SGHTA, CDR2 FQGNSA. The CDR3 DNA is TGTGCCAGCAGCCGCAGAAGGTCGGAAAATACGCAGTATTTT. Translating it yields CASSRRRSENTQYF.

The chain has TRBV6-6 and TRBJ2-7; TRBD1 matches 10 bases. The CDR3 loop spans 16 amino acids. V shed 2 bases, J shed 1 base, and the junction held 5 bases outside the gene matches. The V gene's germline CDR1 is MNHNY and CDR2 SVGAGI (reference sequence). The CDR3 DNA reads as TGTGCCAGCAGTTACAGGACAGGGGGGATGTCCTACGAGCAGTACTTC. Its translation: CASSYRTGGMSYEQYF.

CDR3 residues: CSVDSAGGSNTGELFF. In DNA, the CDR3 is TGCAGCGTCGATAGCGCAGGGGGCTCGAACACCGGGGAGCTGTTTTTT. This chain connects TRBV29-1 to TRBJ2-2, with 8 bases lining up with TRBD1. Trimming took 6 bases from V and 0 from J; bases not matched to a gene: 9. Germline V CDR1 and CDR2: SQVTM, ANQGSEA. CDR3 length: 16 residues.

This chain connects TRBV9 to TRBJ1-6, with 9 nucleotides matching TRBD1. Per the germline V gene, CDR1 is SGDLS and CDR2 is YYNGEE. The length of the CDR3 is 17 residues. The ends lost 4 bases at V and 4 bases at J; junction bases unmatched: 9. The CDR3 here is CASSTPTGGEYNSPLHF. DNA for the CDR3: TGTGCCAGCAGCACTCCCACAGGGGGCGAATATAATTCACCCCTCCACTTT.

The V gene is TRBV28, the J gene TRBJ1-2; a possible D gene is TRBD1 (6 bases). The germline gives CDR1 MDHEN, CDR2 SYDVKM. V lost 8 bases and J lost 4, with 20 bases in between. The CDR3 runs to 15 residues. The CDR3 loop reads CASRPRGGPPYGYTF. CDR3 coding DNA: TGTGCCAGCCGACCCAGGGGAGGGCCCCCCTATGGCTACACCTTC.

The gene calls are TRBV9 and TRBJ2-5; either TRBD1 or TRBD2 may supply D (6 bases each). V shed 7 bases and J shed 9 bases, with 28 bases lying between them. The germline V gene has CDR1 SGDLS and CDR2 YYNGEE. The CDR3 is 16 residues long. CDR3 coding DNA: TGTGCCAGCTCCCAATTCGCTGGACGGGGGCATGGGGCCCAGTACTTC. It is translated as CASSQFAGRGHGAQYF.

V gene TRBV29-1 combines with J gene TRBJ1-5; D call uncertain. The length of the CDR3 is 18 residues. The germline V and J ends were trimmed by 3 bases and 3 bases, with 24 bases remaining between them. CDR1 is SQVTM, CDR2 ANQGSEA, per germline. The CDR3 region has the DNA TGCAGCGTTGAGAAGGGAACAATCCCCACCCGGAACAATCAGCCCCAGCATTTT. It is translated as CSVEKGTIPTRNNQPQHF.

The rearrangement uses TRBV5-1 and TRBJ2-2; the match to TRBD1 covers 9 bases. This CDR3 contains 15 residues. Trimming cost V 6 bases and J 6 bases; bases outside gene matches: 9. Germline CDR1 SGHRS, CDR2 YFSETQ. CDR3 sequence: CASKIGTGIAGELFF. The CDR3 nucleotides are TGCGCCAGCAAAATCGGGACAGGGATCGCCGGGGAGCTGTTTTTT.

This rearrangement joins TRBV4-3 to TRBJ1-5; 7 bases fit TRBD1. The CDR3 is 15 amino acids. V was clipped by 4 bases and J by 1 base; unmatched bases: 4. Germline CDR1 LGHNA, CDR2 YSLEER. In DNA, the CDR3 is TGCGCCAGCAGCCGGGACAGAGAGAGCAATCAGCCCCAGCATTTT. Amino acid sequence: CASSRDRESNQPQHF.

In DNA form, the CDR3 reads TGTGCCAGCAGCGCTACTCGGATCACAGATACGCAGTATTTT. This encodes CASSATRITDTQYF. The V and J genes are TRBV11-2 and TRBJ2-3; D remains unclear. V lost 5 bases, J lost 2 bases, and 11 bases lay in between. The length of the CDR3 is 14 residues. The germline CDR1 and CDR2 sequences are SGHAT and FQNNGV.

The chain combines TRBV6-2 or TRBV6-3 with TRBJ1-1; D not resolved. Trimming removed 2 bases from V and 2 bases from J, with 12 bases in between. This CDR3 comprises 15 residues. Germline CDR1 MNHEY, CDR2 SVGEGT. The CDR3 DNA follows: TGTGCCAGCAGTTACCACCGAAACAGTAACACTGAAGCTTTCTTT. Its protein product is CASSYHRNSNTEAFF.

V usage is TRBV4-1 and J usage is TRBJ2-3, with D tentatively TRBD1 (5 bases). Germline-derived CDR1 and CDR2 are MGHRA and YSYEKL. V was pared by 1 base and J by 1 base, with 15 bases between. The CDR3 extends over 17 amino acids. The CDR3 coding sequence is TGCGCCAGCAGCCAAGCCGGGCAGGGTGAAGGCACAGATACGCAGTATTTT. Protein sequence: CASSQAGQGEGTDTQYF.

The J gene is TRBJ2-7, the V gene TRBV10-3; unclear D gene. The CDR3 covers 13 residues. Germline CDR1 and CDR2: ENHRY and SYGVKD. The V end was cut by 4 bases, the J end by 3 bases, with 10 bases between. The CDR3 nucleotides read TGTGCCATCAGTGGGAGCGAGGTCTACGAGCAGTACTTC. Translated: CAISGSEVYEQYF.

J is TRBJ1-2 and V is TRBV19; TRBD1 matches at 8 bases. The V gene's germline CDR1 is LNHDA and CDR2 SQIVND (reference sequence). V was pared by 10 bases and J by 4 bases, with 8 bases of the junction left unmatched. The CDR3 runs to 13 residues. The CDR3 loop is CATADRVTYGYTF. CDR3 nucleotide sequence: TGTGCCACCGCGGACAGGGTGACCTATGGCTACACCTTC.